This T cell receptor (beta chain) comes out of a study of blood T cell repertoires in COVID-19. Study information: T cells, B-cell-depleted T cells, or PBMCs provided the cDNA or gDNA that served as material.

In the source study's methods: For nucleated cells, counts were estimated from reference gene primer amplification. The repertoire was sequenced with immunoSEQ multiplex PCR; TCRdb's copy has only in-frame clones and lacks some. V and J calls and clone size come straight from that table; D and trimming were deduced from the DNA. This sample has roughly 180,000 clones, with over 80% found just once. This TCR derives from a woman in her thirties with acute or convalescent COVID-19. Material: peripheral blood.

CDR3 region: CASSRGSAEAFF. The CDR3 region has the DNA TGTGCCAGCAGCCGCGGTAGCGCTGAAGCTTTCTTT. The gene calls are TRBV6-5 and TRBJ1-1; D is unclear. This CDR3 contains 12 residues. V lost 6 bases, J lost 6 bases, and 11 bases lay in between. Germline CDR1 and CDR2: MNHEY and SVGAGI.